These T cell receptor beta chains were read from a single sample in a study of shared clonotypes between healthy human individuals. The assay was immunoSEQ multiplex PCR, and TCRdb's table has in-frame clones only and misses some. The sample contains some 2,400,000 clones, around 95% of which appear only once. Sequencing input: naive CD4+ T cells sorted from blood. These receptors were taken from a man aged 18 to 30 in good health. The CDR3 runs from the conserved cysteine through the conserved F or W. D genes are given only for firm matches. Clone size is shown for a subset of rows, as once, few, many or a class of expanded clone.

cdr3_nt cdr3_aa j_call v_call d_call clone_size
TGTGCCAGCAGTTATGTGGGAGAGAACGAGCAGTACTTC CASSYVGENEQYF TRBJ2-7 TRBV6-5 - once
TGTGCCAGCAGCGTAGTTCGAGCGGTCCGCTCCTACGAGCAGTACTTC CASSVVRAVRSYEQYF TRBJ2-7 TRBV9 - -
TGTGCCAGCAGCCAGGATGGGACAGGGCCTTACAATGAGCAGTTCTTC CASSQDGTGPYNEQFF TRBJ2-1 TRBV7-3 TRBD1 -
TGCGCCAGCAGCCAAGCCCAGGGTCGGAACACTGAAGCTTTCTTT CASSQAQGRNTEAFF TRBJ1-1 TRBV4-3 - -
TGCAGCGTTTCGGGACTAGCGGGAGAGACCCAGTACTTC CSVSGLAGETQYF TRBJ2-5 TRBV29-1 TRBD2 -
TGTGCCAGCAGAAGATCGACGGGAGAGGAGACCCAGTACTTC CASRRSTGEETQYF TRBJ2-5 TRBV6-5 - -
TGTGCCAGGGAGACAGGGGCAGGCGGCTACACCTTC CARETGAGGYTF TRBJ1-2 TRBV2 TRBD1 once
TGCGCCAGCAGCGGGAGTCCGGGACTAGCGAGAGAGACCCAGTACTTC CASSGSPGLARETQYF TRBJ2-5 TRBV5-1 TRBD2 -
TGCGCCAGCAGCTTGGCAGGGGAGACGCAAGAGACCCAGTACTTC CASSLAGETQETQYF TRBJ2-5 TRBV5-1 - -
TGTGCCATCAGTGTTACTAGCCAGTACAATGAGCAGTTCTTC CAISVTSQYNEQFF TRBJ2-1 TRBV10-3 - -
TGTGCCAGCAGCTTGAGAGGCAGCCTATCTGGAAACACCATATATTTT CASSLRGSLSGNTIYF TRBJ1-3 TRBV5-4 - -
TGTGCCAGCAGCGCCAGCGGCGTGAACACTGAAGCTTTCTTT CASSASGVNTEAFF TRBJ1-1 TRBV7-2 - -
TGCGCCAGCAGCTCGGGACTGACGACGAACACCGGGGAGCTGTTTTTT CASSSGLTTNTGELFF TRBJ2-2 TRBV5-1 - once
TGCAGCGTTGACGGACAATTAGAAGAGACCCAGTACTTC CSVDGQLEETQYF TRBJ2-5 TRBV29-1 - -
TGTGCCAGCAGCCCCGGGACAGGGACCGGGGAGCTGTTTTTT CASSPGTGTGELFF TRBJ2-2 TRBV7-9 TRBD1 -
TGTGCCAGCAGTGACTCCTGGGGATGGGGACAGCGACACACCGGGGAGCTGTTTTTT CASSDSWGWGQRHTGELFF TRBJ2-2 TRBV6-4 TRBD1 -
TGTGCCAGCAGCTTAGACAGCAGGGATACTGAGCAGTTCTTC CASSLDSRDTEQFF TRBJ2-1 TRBV7-2 - -
TGTGCCAGCAGCCCCGGGACAGGGGGCCCCTACGAGCAGTACTTC CASSPGTGGPYEQYF TRBJ2-7 TRBV14 TRBD1 -
TGTGCCAGCTCACTCTCTGGGGCCTCCTACGAGCAGTACTTC CASSLSGASYEQYF TRBJ2-7 TRBV18 - -
TGCGCCAGCAGGGACCTCCGAATGAGCACTGAAGCTTTCTTT CASRDLRMSTEAFF TRBJ1-1 TRBV5-1 - once
TGTGCCAGCAGGAGATCAGGGAGCAATCAGCCCCAGCATTTT CASRRSGSNQPQHF TRBJ1-5 TRBV6-4 - -
TGTGCCATGCGGGGCATCCGGACTGAAGCTTTCTTT CAMRGIRTEAFF TRBJ1-1 TRBV10-3 - -
TGTGCCAGCAGCGTAGAGGGGACAGGGGGCTACGAGCAGTACTTC CASSVEGTGGYEQYF TRBJ2-7 TRBV9 TRBD1 -
TGTGCCACCAGCAGAGATTATCAGGGTTGGACTGAAGCTTTCTTT CATSRDYQGWTEAFF TRBJ1-1 TRBV15 - -
TGTGCCAGCAGTTTTCAGTCATCGAGAAGTAATGAAAAACTGTTTTTT CASSFQSSRSNEKLFF TRBJ1-4 TRBV27 - -
TGTGCCTGGAGTGTAATGGGAGATACGCAGTATTTT CAWSVMGDTQYF TRBJ2-3 TRBV30 - -
TGTGCCAGCAGTACTCGACTAGCGGGAGTAGAGACCCAGTACTTC CASSTRLAGVETQYF TRBJ2-5 TRBV27 TRBD2 -
TGTGCCAGCAATCCCACTAGCGGGGGGGCCCAGTACTTC CASNPTSGGAQYF TRBJ2-5 TRBV2 TRBD2 -
TGCGCCAGCAGCTCCAATGGGGACGGAAATGAAAAACTGTTTTTT CASSSNGDGNEKLFF TRBJ1-4 TRBV5-1 - -
TGTGCCACCAGCAGAGAGGGGACCGAATACGAGCAGTACTTC CATSREGTEYEQYF TRBJ2-7 TRBV15 - -
TGCGCCAGCAGCCAAGCGGGGGCGAGCTCCTATAATTCACCCCTCCACTTT CASSQAGASSYNSPLHF TRBJ1-6 TRBV4-3 - once
TGTGCCACCAGCAGGAGGACGAGGGGAGGACTAGCGACTAACACAGATACGCAGTATTTT CATSRRTRGGLATNTDTQYF TRBJ2-3 TRBV15 TRBD2 -
TGTGCCAGCTCCCGCGGACAGGATAGAGAGCAGTACTTC CASSRGQDREQYF TRBJ2-7 TRBV18 TRBD1 -
TGTGCCAGCAGTGTAGGACTAGCGGGGGGCCCGAAGAGCTCCTACAATGAGCAGTTCTTC CASSVGLAGGPKSSYNEQFF TRBJ2-1 TRBV2 TRBD2 -
TGTGCCAGCAGTTACCGAACCTATAATTCACCCCTCCACTTT CASSYRTYNSPLHF TRBJ1-6 TRBV6-5 - -
TGTGCCTGGAGTGTACATCGCACAGGCAAGGGATACGAGCAGTACTTC CAWSVHRTGKGYEQYF TRBJ2-7 TRBV30 - -
TGTGCCATCAGTGAAGGGTGGGACACCGGGGAGCTGTTTTTT CAISEGWDTGELFF TRBJ2-2 TRBV10-3 - once
TGCGCCAGCAGCTTGGCGACTAGCGGTCGGAAGGAGCAGTTCTTC CASSLATSGRKEQFF TRBJ2-1 TRBV5-1 TRBD2 -
TGTGCCAGCAGCTTAGGGCAGGGTAGCAATCAGCCCCAGCATTTT CASSLGQGSNQPQHF TRBJ1-5 TRBV11-2 - -
TGTGCCAGCAGCTTGCTTTACAGGGAGCATGAGCAGTTCTTC CASSLLYREHEQFF TRBJ2-1 TRBV5-4 - -
TGTGCCAGCAGTACCGGGACAGCCCAAGAGACCCAGTACTTC CASSTGTAQETQYF TRBJ2-5 TRBV28 TRBD1 -
TGTGCCAGCAGCTTAGGTGGGAGAGACGCAGATACGCAGTATTTT CASSLGGRDADTQYF TRBJ2-3 TRBV11-3 - -
TGTGCCAGCAGCTTGGTTTTCGGGGCTAGCGGGACCTACAATGAGCAGTTCTTC CASSLVFGASGTYNEQFF TRBJ2-1 TRBV5-4 TRBD2 -
TGTGCCAGCTTACTAGCGGGAGGCGATACGCAGTATTTT CASLLAGGDTQYF TRBJ2-3 TRBV10-3 TRBD2 -
TGTGCCAGCAGCCTTAGCGGTAGCACAGATACGCAGTATTTT CASSLSGSTDTQYF TRBJ2-3 TRBV7-9 - -
TGTGCCTGGAGTTTCCGAACAGACAATGAGCAGTTCTTC CAWSFRTDNEQFF TRBJ2-1 TRBV30 - once
TGTGCCAGCAGCGGTGGGACAGGGGGTGGGCGAGATACGCAGTATTTT CASSGGTGGGRDTQYF TRBJ2-3 TRBV9 TRBD1 -
TGTGCCAGCAGCTTTACTCCAGATCAGCCCCAGCATTTT CASSFTPDQPQHF TRBJ1-5 TRBV5-6 - -
TGTGCCAGCAGCTCACAGGGATCTGAGCAGTTCTTC CASSSQGSEQFF TRBJ2-1 TRBV11-3 - -
TGTGCCAGCGCGGTTGGGGGGGGCTCCTACGAGCAGTACTTC CASAVGGGSYEQYF TRBJ2-7 TRBV19 TRBD2 -
TGTGCCAGCAGCTCGATACTAGCGCGCACAGATACGCAGTATTTT CASSSILARTDTQYF TRBJ2-3 TRBV7-9 TRBD2 -
TGTGCCAGCAGTGGTGGAACGAACACTGAAGCTTTCTTT CASSGGTNTEAFF TRBJ1-1 TRBV6-1 - -
TGTGCCAGCAGCTTAAGATCGACAGTGAACACTGAAGCTTTCTTT CASSLRSTVNTEAFF TRBJ1-1 TRBV7-3 - -
TGCGCCAGCAGCGCGGGACAGGGGGTTGAGCAGCAGTACTTC CASSAGQGVEQQYF TRBJ2-7 TRBV5-1 TRBD1 -
TGCGCCAGCAGCTTGGTCCCAAGGACAGGGGACACCGGGGAGCTGTTTTTT CASSLVPRTGDTGELFF TRBJ2-2 TRBV5-1 TRBD1 -
TGTGCCAGCAGCCAACCGGGACAGGGGAAGAGGCCCGGGGAGCTGTTTTTT CASSQPGQGKRPGELFF TRBJ2-2 TRBV14 TRBD1 -
TGTGCCAGCTCACCACCGCTGTCCCCAGGGGCTCTTGGCTACACCTTC CASSPPLSPGALGYTF TRBJ1-2 TRBV18 - -